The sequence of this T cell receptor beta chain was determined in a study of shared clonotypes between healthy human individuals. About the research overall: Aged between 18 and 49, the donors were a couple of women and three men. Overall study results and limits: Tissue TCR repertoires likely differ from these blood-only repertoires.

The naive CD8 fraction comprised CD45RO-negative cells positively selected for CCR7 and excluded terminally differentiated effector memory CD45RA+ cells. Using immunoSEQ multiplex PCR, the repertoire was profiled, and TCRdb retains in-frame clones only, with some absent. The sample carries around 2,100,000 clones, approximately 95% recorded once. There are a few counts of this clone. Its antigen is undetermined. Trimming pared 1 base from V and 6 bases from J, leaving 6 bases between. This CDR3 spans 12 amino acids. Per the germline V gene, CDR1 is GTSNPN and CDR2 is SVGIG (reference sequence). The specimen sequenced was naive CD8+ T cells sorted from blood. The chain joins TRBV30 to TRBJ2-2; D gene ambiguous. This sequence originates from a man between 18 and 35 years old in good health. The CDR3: CAWSALAGELFF. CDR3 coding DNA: TGTGCCTGGAGTGCCCTGGCCGGGGAGCTGTTTTTT.